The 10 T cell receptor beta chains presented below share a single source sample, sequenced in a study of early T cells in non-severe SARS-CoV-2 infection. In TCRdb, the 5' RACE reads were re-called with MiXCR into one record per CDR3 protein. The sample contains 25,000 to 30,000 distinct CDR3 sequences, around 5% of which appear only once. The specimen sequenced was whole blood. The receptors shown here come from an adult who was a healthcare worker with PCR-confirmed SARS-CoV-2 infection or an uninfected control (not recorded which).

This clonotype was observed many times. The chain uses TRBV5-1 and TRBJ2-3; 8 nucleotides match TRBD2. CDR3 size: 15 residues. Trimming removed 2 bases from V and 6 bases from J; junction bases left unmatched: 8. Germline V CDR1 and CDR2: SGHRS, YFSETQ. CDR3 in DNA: TGCGCCAGCAGCTTTGCGGGGGGCCCGAGGGATACGCAGTATTTT. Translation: CASSFAGGPRDTQYF. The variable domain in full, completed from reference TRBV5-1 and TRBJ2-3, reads KAGVTQTPRYLIKTRGQQVTLSCSPISGHRSVSWYQQTPGQGLQFLFEYFSETQRNKGNFPGRFSGRQFSNSRSEMNVSTLELGDSALYLCASSFAGGPRDTQYFGPGTRLTVL.

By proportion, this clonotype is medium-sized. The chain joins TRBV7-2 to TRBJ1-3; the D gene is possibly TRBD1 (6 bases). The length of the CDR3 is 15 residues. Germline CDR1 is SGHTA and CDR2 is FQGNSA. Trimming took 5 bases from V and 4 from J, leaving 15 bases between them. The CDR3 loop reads CASSPRGAPGNTIYF. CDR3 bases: TGTGCCAGCAGCCCACGGGGGGCGCCGGGAAACACCATATATTTT.

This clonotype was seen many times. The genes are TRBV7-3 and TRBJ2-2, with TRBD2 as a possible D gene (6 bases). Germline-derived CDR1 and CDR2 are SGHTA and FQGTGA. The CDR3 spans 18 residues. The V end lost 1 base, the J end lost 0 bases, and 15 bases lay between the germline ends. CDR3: CASSLMSPGLANTGELFF. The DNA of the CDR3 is TGTGCCAGCAGCTTAATGTCGCCGGGACTGGCGAACACCGGGGAGCTGTTTTTT.

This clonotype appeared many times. The CDR3 reads CASNSFNGYTF. DNA for the CDR3: TGTGCCAGTAACAGCTTCAATGGCTACACCTTC. The chain employs TRBV19 and TRBJ1-2; D is undetermined. CDR3 length equals 11 residues. The germline V gene has CDR1 LNHDA and CDR2 SQIVND (reference sequence). V was clipped by 7 bases and J by 6 bases, with 9 bases between them.

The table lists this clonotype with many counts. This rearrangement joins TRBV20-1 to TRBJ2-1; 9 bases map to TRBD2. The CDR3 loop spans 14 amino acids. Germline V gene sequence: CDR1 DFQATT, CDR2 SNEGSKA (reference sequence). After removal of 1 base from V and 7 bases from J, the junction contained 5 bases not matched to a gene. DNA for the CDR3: TGCAGTGCTAGAGGACTAGCGGCCTGGAATGAGCAGTTCTTC. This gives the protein CSARGLAAWNEQFF.

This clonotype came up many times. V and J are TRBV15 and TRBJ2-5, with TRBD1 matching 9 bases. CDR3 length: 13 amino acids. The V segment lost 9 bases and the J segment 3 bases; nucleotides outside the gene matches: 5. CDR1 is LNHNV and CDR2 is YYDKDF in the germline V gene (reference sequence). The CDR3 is CATTGTGKETQYF. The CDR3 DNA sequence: TGTGCCACGACCGGGACAGGGAAAGAGACCCAGTACTTC.

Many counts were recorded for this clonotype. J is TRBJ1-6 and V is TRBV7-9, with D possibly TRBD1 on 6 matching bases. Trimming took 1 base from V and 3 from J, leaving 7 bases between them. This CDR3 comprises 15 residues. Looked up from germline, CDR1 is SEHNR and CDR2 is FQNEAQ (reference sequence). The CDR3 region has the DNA TGTGCCAGCAGCTTAGGGACAGTCTATAATTCACCCCTCCACTTT. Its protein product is CASSLGTVYNSPLHF.

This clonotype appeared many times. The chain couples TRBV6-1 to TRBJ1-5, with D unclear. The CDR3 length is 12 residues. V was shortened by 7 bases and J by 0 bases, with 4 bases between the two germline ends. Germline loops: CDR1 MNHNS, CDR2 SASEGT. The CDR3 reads CASKDSNQPQHF. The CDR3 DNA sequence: TGTGCCAGCAAGGATAGCAATCAGCCCCAGCATTTT.

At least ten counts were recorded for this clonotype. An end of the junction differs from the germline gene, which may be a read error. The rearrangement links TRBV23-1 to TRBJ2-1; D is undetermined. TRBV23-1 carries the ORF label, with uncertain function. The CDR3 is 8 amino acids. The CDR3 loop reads CASSLPSF. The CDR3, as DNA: TGCGCCAGCAGTCTCCCCAGCTTC.

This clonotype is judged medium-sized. The DNA of the CDR3 is TGTGCCAGCAGCTTCGGACAGGGGGCCACTCTTAACTATGGCTACACCTTC. It encodes CASSFGQGATLNYGYTF. The genes are TRBV5-6 and TRBJ1-2; 11 nucleotides match TRBD1. CDR3 length: 17 amino acids. Per germline, CDR1 SGHDT and CDR2 YYEEEE. Trimming removed 2 bases from V and 1 base from J; junction bases left unmatched: 7.